This T cell receptor beta chain was identified in a study of blood T cell repertoires in COVID-19. Across the study: Samples taken during acute and convalescent COVID-19 were collected in the United States, Italy and Spain.

Deletions cut 2 bases from V and 2 bases from J, with 10 bases between. The CDR3 spans 15 residues. Germline-derived CDR1 and CDR2 are MNHEY and SMNVEV (reference sequence). As to this clone: Different DNA sequences within this sample yield the same CDR3.

Measured with immunoSEQ multiplex PCR; TCRdb has only the in-frame clones, and not every one. The repertoire consists of around 130,000 clones, with around 91% occurring once and the leading ten covering 25% to 30%. V is TRBV27 and J is TRBJ1-5; D not resolved. This TCR derives from a man between 65 and 80 years old with active or convalescent COVID-19. What was sequenced was peripheral blood. The CDR3 here is CASSLGTLGNQPQHF. The CDR3 bases are TGTGCCAGCAGTTTAGGCACGTTGGGCAATCAGCCCCAGCATTTT.